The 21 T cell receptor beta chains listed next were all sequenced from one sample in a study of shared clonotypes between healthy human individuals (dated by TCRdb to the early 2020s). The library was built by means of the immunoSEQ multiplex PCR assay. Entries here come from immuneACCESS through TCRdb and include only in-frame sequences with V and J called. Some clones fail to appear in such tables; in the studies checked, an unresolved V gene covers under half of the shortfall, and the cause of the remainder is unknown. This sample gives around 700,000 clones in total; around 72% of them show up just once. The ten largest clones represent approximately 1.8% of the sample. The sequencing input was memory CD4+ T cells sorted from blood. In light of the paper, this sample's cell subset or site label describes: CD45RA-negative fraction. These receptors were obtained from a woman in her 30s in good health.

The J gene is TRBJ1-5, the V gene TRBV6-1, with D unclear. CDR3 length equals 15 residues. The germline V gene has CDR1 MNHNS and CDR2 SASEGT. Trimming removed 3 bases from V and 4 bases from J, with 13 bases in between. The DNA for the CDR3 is TGTGCCAGCAGTGATGGTAGCGCAACAAATCAGCCCCAGCATTTT. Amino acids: CASSDGSATNQPQHF.

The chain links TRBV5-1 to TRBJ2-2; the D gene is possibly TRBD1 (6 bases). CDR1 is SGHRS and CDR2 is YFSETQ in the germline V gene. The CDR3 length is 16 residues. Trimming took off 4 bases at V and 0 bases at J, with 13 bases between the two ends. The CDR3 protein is CASSRLDRSNTGELFF. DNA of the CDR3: TGCGCCAGCAGCCGGTTGGACAGATCGAACACCGGGGAGCTGTTTTTT.

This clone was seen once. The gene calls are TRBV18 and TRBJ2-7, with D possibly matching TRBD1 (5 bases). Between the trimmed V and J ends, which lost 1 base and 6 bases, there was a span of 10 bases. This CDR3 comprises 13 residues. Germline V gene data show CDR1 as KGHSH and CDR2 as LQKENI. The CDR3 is CASSPLTESEQYF. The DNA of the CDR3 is TGTGCCAGCTCACCACTGACAGAATCCGAGCAGTACTTC. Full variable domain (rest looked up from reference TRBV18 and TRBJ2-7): NAGVMQNPRHLVRRRGQEARLRCSPMKGHSHVYWYRQLPEEGLKFMVYLQKENIIDESGMPKERFSAEFPKEGPSILRIQQVVRGDSAAYFCASSPLTESEQYFGPGTRLTVT.

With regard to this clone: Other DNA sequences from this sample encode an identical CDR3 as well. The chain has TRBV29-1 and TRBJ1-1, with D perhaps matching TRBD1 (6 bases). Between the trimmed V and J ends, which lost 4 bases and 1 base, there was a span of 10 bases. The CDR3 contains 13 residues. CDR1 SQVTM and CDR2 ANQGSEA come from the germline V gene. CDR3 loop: CSVVGTSNTEAFF. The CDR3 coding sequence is TGCAGCGTTGTCGGGACATCGAACACTGAAGCTTTCTTT.

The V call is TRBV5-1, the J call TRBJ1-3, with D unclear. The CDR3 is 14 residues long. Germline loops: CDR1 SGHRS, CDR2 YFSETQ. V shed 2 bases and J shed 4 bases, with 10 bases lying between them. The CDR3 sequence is CASSFGQLGNTIYF. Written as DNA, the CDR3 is TGCGCCAGCAGCTTTGGTCAGCTAGGAAACACCATATATTTT.

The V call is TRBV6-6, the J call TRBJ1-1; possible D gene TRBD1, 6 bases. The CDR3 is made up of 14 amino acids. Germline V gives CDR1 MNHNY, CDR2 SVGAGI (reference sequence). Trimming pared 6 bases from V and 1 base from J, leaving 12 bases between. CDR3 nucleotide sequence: TGTGCCAGCAGGATAAACAGGGAGAACACTGAAGCTTTCTTT. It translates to CASRINRENTEAFF.

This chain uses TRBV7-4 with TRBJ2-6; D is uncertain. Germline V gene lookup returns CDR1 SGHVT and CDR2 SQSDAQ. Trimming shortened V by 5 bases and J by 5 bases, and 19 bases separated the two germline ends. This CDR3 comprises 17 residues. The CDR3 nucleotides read TGTGCCAGCAGCGGTTCTGGCTCACAAAGTCGGGCCAACGTCCTGACTTTC. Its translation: CASSGSGSQSRANVLTF.

CDR3 DNA sequence: TGTGCCATCAGTCAACAGGGCGTTCCCTACGAGCAGTACTTC. Translating gives CAISQQGVPYEQYF. V usage is TRBV10-3 and J usage is TRBJ2-7, with a weak D call TRBD1 (6 bases). CDR1 is ENHRY, CDR2 SYGVKD, per germline. CDR3 length: 14 amino acids. V was trimmed by 5 bases and J by 2 bases, leaving 13 bases between them.

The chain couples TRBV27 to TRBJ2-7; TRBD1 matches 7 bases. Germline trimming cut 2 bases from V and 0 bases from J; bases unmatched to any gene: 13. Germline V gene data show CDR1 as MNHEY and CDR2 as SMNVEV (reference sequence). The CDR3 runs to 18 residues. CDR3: CASSLVSGNRGSSYEQYF. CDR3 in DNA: TGTGCCAGCAGTTTAGTCTCGGGGAACAGGGGTAGCTCCTACGAGCAGTACTTC.

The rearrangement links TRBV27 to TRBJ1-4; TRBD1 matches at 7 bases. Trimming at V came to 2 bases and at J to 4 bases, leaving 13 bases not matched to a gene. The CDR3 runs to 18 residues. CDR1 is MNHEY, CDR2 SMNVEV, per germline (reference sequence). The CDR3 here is CASSLLPGGLNGNEKLFF. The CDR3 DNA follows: TGTGCCAGCAGTTTACTTCCAGGGGGGTTGAATGGTAATGAAAAACTGTTTTTT.

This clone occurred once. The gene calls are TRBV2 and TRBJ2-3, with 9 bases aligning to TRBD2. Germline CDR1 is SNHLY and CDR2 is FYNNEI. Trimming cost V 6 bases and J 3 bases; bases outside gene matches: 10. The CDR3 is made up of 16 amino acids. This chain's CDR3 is CASRAAAGLATDTQYF. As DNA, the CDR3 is TGTGCCAGCAGGGCCGCGGCGGGACTAGCAACAGATACGCAGTATTTT.

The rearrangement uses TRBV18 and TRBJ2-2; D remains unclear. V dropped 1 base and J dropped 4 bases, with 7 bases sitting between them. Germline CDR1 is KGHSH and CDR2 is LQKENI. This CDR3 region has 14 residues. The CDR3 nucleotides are TGTGCCAGCTCACCACGCCTCGGCACCGGGGAGCTGTTTTTT. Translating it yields CASSPRLGTGELFF.

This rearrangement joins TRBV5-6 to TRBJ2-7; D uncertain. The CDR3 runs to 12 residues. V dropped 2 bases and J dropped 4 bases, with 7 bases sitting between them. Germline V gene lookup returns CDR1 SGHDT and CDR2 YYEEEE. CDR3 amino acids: CASSFQGYEQYF. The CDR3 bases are TGTGCCAGCAGCTTCCAAGGGTACGAGCAGTACTTC.

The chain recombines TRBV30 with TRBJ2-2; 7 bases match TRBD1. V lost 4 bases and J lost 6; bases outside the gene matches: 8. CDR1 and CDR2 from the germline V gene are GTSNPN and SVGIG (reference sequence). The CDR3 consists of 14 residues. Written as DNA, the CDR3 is TGTGCCTGGAAGGACGACAGGGCCCCCGGGGAGCTGTTTTTT. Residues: CAWKDDRAPGELFF.

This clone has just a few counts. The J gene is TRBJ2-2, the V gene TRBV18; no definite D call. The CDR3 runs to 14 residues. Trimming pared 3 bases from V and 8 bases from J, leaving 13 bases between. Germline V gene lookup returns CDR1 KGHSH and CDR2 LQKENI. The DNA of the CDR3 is TGTGCCAGCTCACCGTACGAAGGAGCTGGGGAGCTGTTTTTT. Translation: CASSPYEGAGELFF.

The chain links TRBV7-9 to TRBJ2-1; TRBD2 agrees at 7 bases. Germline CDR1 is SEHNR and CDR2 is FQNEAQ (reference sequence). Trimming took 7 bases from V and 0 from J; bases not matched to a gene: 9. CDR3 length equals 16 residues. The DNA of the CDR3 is TGTGCCAGCATGTGGGAGGGGACGGGCTCCTACAATGAGCAGTTCTTC. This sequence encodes CASMWEGTGSYNEQFF.

The CDR3 bases are TGTGCCTGGAGCCGACCGGACAGGGTGGATGGCTACACCTTC. Translation: CAWSRPDRVDGYTF. The V call is TRBV30, the J call TRBJ1-2; 8 bases are a match to TRBD1. After removal of 3 bases from V and 6 bases from J, the junction contained 9 bases not matched to a gene. CDR1 GTSNPN and CDR2 SVGIG come from the germline V gene (reference sequence). CDR3 size: 14 residues.

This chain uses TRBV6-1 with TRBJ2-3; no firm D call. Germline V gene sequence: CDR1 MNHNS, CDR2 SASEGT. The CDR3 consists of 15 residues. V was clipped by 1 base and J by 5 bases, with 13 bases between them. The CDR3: CASSEGQVGIDTQYF. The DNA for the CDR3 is TGTGCCAGCAGTGAAGGCCAGGTTGGGATAGATACGCAGTATTTT.

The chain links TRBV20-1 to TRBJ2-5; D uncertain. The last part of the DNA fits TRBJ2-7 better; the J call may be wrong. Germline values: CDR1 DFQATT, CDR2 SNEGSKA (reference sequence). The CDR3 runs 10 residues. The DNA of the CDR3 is TGCAGTGCTATCTCCTACGAGCAGTACTTC. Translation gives CSAISYEQYF.

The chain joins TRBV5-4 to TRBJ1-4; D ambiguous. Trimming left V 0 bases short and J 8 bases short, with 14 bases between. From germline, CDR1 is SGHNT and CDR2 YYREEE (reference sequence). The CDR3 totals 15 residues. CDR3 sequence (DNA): TGTGCCAGCAGCTTGGGCGGCAGTCCTGAGGAAAAACTGTTTTTT. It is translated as CASSLGGSPEEKLFF.

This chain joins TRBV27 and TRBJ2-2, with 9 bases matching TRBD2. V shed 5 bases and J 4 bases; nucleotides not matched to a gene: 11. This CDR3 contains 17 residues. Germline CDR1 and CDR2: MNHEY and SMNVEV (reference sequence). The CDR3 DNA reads TGTGCCAGCAGTGGATCCGGGACTAGCAGATCCACCGGGGAGCTGTTTTTT. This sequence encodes CASSGSGTSRSTGELFF.